Described below is a single T cell receptor beta chain sequence and its context. This sample stems from a study of blood T cell repertoires in COVID-19. Background on the study: From T cells, B-cell-depleted T cells, or PBMCs came the material, which was cDNA or gDNA.

V was cut by 2 bases and J by 6 bases, with 7 bases left in between. The CDR3 loop spans 12 amino acids. Authors' analysis steps: Researchers report that nucleated cell counts were estimated from reference gene primer amplification. The assay was immunoSEQ multiplex PCR, and TCRdb's table has in-frame clones only and misses some. Clonal size and the V and J genes are those of that table, whereas D and trimming came from the DNA. The profile covers a few hundred thousand clones, with about nine tenths appearing a single time and roughly 8% taken by the ten largest. Living in about two dozen US areas, the participants were between roughly 18 and 89 years of age. Cohorts were determined from participant-reported clinical history.

The sequenced material came from PBMCs or T cells enriched from blood (not recorded which). This TCR came from a woman aged 60-75 years who had recovered from COVID-19. The chain couples TRBV12-3 or TRBV12-4 to TRBJ1-1; D call uncertain. This CDR3 is CASSLSIAEAFF. The DNA for the CDR3 is TGTGCCAGCAGTTTATCTATAGCTGAAGCTTTCTTT.